This TCR beta chain derives from a study of blood T cell repertoires in COVID-19. Study-wide background: Both acute and convalescent COVID-19 samples were obtained from the United States, Italy and Spain. T cells, B-cell-depleted T cells, or PBMCs provided the cDNA or gDNA that served as material.

Germline V gives CDR1 LGHDT, CDR2 YNNKEL (reference sequence). This CDR3 contains 15 residues. As regards this clone: The junction and the germline gene differ at one end; a read error may be behind it.

Seattle enrolled patients during active infection and tracked them longitudinally. Per the study methods: Amplifying reference gene primers gave estimates of nucleated cell counts. This table comes from immunoSEQ multiplex PCR, and its TCRdb copy is limited to in-frame clones, with some not included. The V and J calls and clone size come from that table; D and trimming were worked out from the DNA. The sample carries hundreds of thousands of clones, around nine tenths recorded once. Source material: peripheral blood. This rearrangement joins TRBV3-1 (or the pseudogene TRBV3-2) to TRBJ1-6; 8 bases fit TRBD1. The clonotype was recovered from a man aged 60-69 years with COVID-19, enrolled during active disease. The CDR3: CASSEDRGYNSPLHF. The CDR3 DNA sequence: TGTGCCAGCAGCGAAGACAGGGGTTATAATTCACCCCTCCACTTT.